A selection of T cell receptor beta chains follows, all from one sample in a study of blood T cell repertoires in COVID-19. TCRdb's table, derived via immunoSEQ multiplex PCR, lists solely in-frame clones and lacks some. The sample yields over 100,000 clones, 85% seen once. Sequenced sample: peripheral blood. These receptors originate from a man aged 80 or over with acute or convalescent COVID-19. CDR3s include the opening cysteine and the closing phenylalanine or tryptophan. The D gene is left open where the match is weak. Part of the rows lack a size; the others show once, few, many or a class for expanded clones.

CDR3 protein	CDR3 DNA	D gene	clone size	V gene	J gene
CAIRTGDNSPLHF	TGTGCCATCAGGACAGGGGATAATTCACCCCTCCACTTT	TRBD1	NA	TRBV10-3	TRBJ1-6
CASSIDLSLNTEAFF	TGTGCCAGTAGTATAGATCTGAGTTTGAACACTGAAGCTTTCTTT	NA	NA	TRBV19	TRBJ1-1
CASSPLLGENYGYTF	TGTGCCAGCAGCCCCCTTTTGGGAGAAAACTATGGCTACACCTTC	NA	NA	TRBV5-4	TRBJ1-2
CAISETEGGTSTDTQYF	TGTGCCATCAGTGAGACCGAGGGCGGTACTAGCACAGATACGCAGTATTTT	NA	NA	TRBV10-3	TRBJ2-3
CASSQDRTSSYEQYF	TGCGCCAGCAGCCAAGATAGGACTAGCTCCTACGAGCAGTACTTC	TRBD2	NA	TRBV4-1	TRBJ2-7
CASSVGEFSAKNIQYF	TGTGCCAGCAGCGTAGGGGAGTTTTCGGCCAAAAACATTCAGTACTTC	NA	NA	TRBV9	TRBJ2-4
CAISESQSGDTGELFF	TGTGCCATCAGTGAGTCCCAATCAGGGGACACCGGGGAGCTGTTTTTT	NA	NA	TRBV10-3	TRBJ2-2
CASSETPGGRQPQHF	TGTGCCAGCAGTGAAACCCCAGGGGGCAGGCAGCCCCAGCATTTT	TRBD1	few	TRBV6-1	TRBJ1-5
CATSDSGQGASSYNEQFF	TGTGCCACCAGTGATTCGGGACAGGGGGCGAGCTCCTACAATGAGCAGTTCTTC	TRBD1	NA	TRBV24-1	TRBJ2-1
CATSDWTSGGSNEQFF	TGTGCCACCAGTGATTGGACTAGCGGTGGGTCCAATGAGCAGTTCTTC	TRBD2	NA	TRBV24-1	TRBJ2-1
CAIRDPTGPYGYTF	TGTGCCATCAGGGATCCGACAGGGCCCTATGGCTACACCTTC	TRBD1	NA	TRBV10-3	TRBJ1-2
CASSQDRFFANTIYF	TGCGCCAGCAGCCAAGACAGATTTTTCGCAAACACCATATATTTT	NA	NA	TRBV4-1	TRBJ1-3
CASGTEALTQYF	TGTGCCAGCGGAACTGAGGCCCTGACGCAGTACTTC	NA	NA	TRBV2	TRBJ2-7
CASSLRQGSYEQYF	TGTGCCAGTAGTCTCCGACAGGGGAGCTACGAGCAGTACTTC	TRBD1	few	TRBV19	TRBJ2-7
CASSTRQGNIQYF	TGTGCCAGCAGCACCAGACAGGGCAACATTCAGTACTTC	TRBD1	NA	TRBV7-2	TRBJ2-4
CASSTGQGAIYGYTF	TGTGCCAGCAGTACGGGACAGGGGGCCATCTATGGCTACACCTTC	TRBD1	NA	TRBV6-6	TRBJ1-2
CSAGREGNYGYTF	TGCAGCGCCGGGAGGGAGGGTAACTATGGCTACACCTTC	NA	NA	TRBV29-1	TRBJ1-2
CASSPPGVVEAFF	TGTGCCAGCAGCCCTCCAGGGGTGGTTGAAGCTTTCTTT	NA	NA	TRBV3-1/TRBV3-2	TRBJ1-1
CASSSTGPRSYNEQFF	TGTGCCAGCAGCTCGACAGGTCCTCGGTCCTACAATGAGCAGTTCTTC	NA	NA	TRBV5-6	TRBJ2-1
CSVESGAGTYNEQFF	TGCAGCGTTGAAAGTGGGGCAGGTACCTACAATGAGCAGTTCTTC	NA	NA	TRBV29-1	TRBJ2-1
CASEGHSRNEQFF	TGTGCCAGCGAGGGACATAGTAGAAATGAGCAGTTCTTC	NA	NA	TRBV11-1	TRBJ2-1
CASSSYRGQGETQYF	TGTGCCAGCAGCTCATACAGGGGGCAGGGAGAGACCCAGTACTTC	TRBD1	NA	TRBV7-2	TRBJ2-5
CASSLAGKPNTEAFF	TGTGCCAGCAGCTTGGCGGGAAAGCCGAACACTGAAGCTTTCTTT	NA	NA	TRBV5-6	TRBJ1-1
CASSLALAATTDTQYF	TGCGCCAGCAGCTTGGCACTAGCGGCAACCACAGATACGCAGTATTTT	TRBD2	NA	TRBV5-1	TRBJ2-3
CASSSRQGRSEAFF	TGTGCCAGCAGTTCCCGGCAGGGGCGGTCTGAAGCTTTCTTT	NA	NA	TRBV27	TRBJ1-1
CASSRYPYEQYF	TGTGCCAGCAGTCGGTATCCCTACGAGCAGTACTTC	NA	NA	TRBV6-2/TRBV6-3	TRBJ2-7
CASSPRTGEGGELFF	TGTGCCAGCAGCCCAAGGACAGGGGAGGGCGGGGAGCTGTTTTTT	TRBD1	NA	TRBV5-4	TRBJ2-2
CATSARVNTEAFF	TGTGCCACCAGTGCCAGGGTGAACACTGAAGCTTTCTTT	NA	NA	TRBV24-1	TRBJ1-1
CASSLLGQDLTLGYEQYF	TGTGCCAGCAGCTTGTTGGGACAGGACTTAACCCTTGGCTACGAGCAGTACTTC	TRBD1	once	TRBV5-6	TRBJ2-7
CASSSLVFEQFF	TGCGCCAGCAGCTCACTAGTGTTTGAGCAGTTCTTC	NA	NA	TRBV5-1	TRBJ2-1
CAIGPGPPATGELFF	TGTGCCATCGGCCCAGGGCCCCCGGCCACCGGGGAGCTGTTTTTT	NA	NA	TRBV10-3	TRBJ2-2
CASSSVGTGSTEAFF	TGTGCCAGCAGTTCAGTCGGGACAGGGAGCACTGAAGCTTTCTTT	TRBD1	NA	TRBV28	TRBJ1-1
CASSPAGRSYGYTF	TGTGCCAGCAGTCCGGCGGGGCGCAGCTATGGCTACACCTTC	NA	NA	TRBV6-5	TRBJ1-2
CASSLVISGTSNTGELFF	TGTGCCAGCAGCTTAGTTATATCCGGGACATCGAACACCGGGGAGCTGTTTTTT	NA	NA	TRBV7-2	TRBJ2-2
CASSPGLAGGLDNEQFF	TGCGCCAGCAGTCCGGGACTAGCGGGGGGGCTCGACAATGAGCAGTTCTTC	TRBD2	NA	TRBV5-1	TRBJ2-1
CASSFAGEVVETQYF	TGTGCCAGCAGCTTCGCGGGGGAAGTTGTAGAGACCCAGTACTTC	TRBD2	NA	TRBV5-6	TRBJ2-5
CSASPPAGPLAYGYTF	TGCAGTGCTAGTCCCCCCGCAGGTCCCCTCGCCTATGGCTACACCTTC	NA	NA	TRBV20-1	TRBJ1-2
CASSRRGLAADTQYF	TGTGCCAGCAGCCGCCGGGGACTAGCAGCAGATACGCAGTATTTT	TRBD2	NA	TRBV3-1/TRBV3-2	TRBJ2-3
CASSLSGLASTDTQYF	TGTGCCAGCAGCTTAAGTGGTCTGGCTAGCACAGATACGCAGTATTTT	NA	NA	TRBV7-3	TRBJ2-3
CASSLAGTGNTIYF	TGCGCCAGCAGCTTGGCCGGGACTGGAAACACCATATATTTT	NA	NA	TRBV5-1	TRBJ1-3
CASSLGGDQETQYF	TGTGCCAGCAGCTTGGGGGGAGACCAAGAGACCCAGTACTTC	NA	NA	TRBV5-4	TRBJ2-5
CASSPPEGAFTEAFF	TGTGCCAGCAGCCCACCAGAGGGGGCCTTTACTGAAGCTTTCTTT	TRBD1	NA	TRBV14	TRBJ1-1
CASSRGASYNEQFF	TGTGCCAGCAGCCGGGGGGCGTCTTACAATGAGCAGTTCTTC	NA	NA	TRBV6-5	TRBJ2-1
CATSDLGQGAEQFF	TGTGCCACCAGTGATTTAGGGCAGGGGGCTGAGCAGTTCTTC	TRBD1	NA	TRBV24-1	TRBJ2-1
CASSVDREAFF	TGTGCCAGCAGCGTTGACAGGGAAGCTTTCTTT	NA	NA	TRBV7-8	TRBJ1-1
CSVDRGGTEAFF	TGCAGCGTTGACAGGGGTGGCACTGAAGCTTTCTTT	NA	NA	TRBV29-1	TRBJ1-1